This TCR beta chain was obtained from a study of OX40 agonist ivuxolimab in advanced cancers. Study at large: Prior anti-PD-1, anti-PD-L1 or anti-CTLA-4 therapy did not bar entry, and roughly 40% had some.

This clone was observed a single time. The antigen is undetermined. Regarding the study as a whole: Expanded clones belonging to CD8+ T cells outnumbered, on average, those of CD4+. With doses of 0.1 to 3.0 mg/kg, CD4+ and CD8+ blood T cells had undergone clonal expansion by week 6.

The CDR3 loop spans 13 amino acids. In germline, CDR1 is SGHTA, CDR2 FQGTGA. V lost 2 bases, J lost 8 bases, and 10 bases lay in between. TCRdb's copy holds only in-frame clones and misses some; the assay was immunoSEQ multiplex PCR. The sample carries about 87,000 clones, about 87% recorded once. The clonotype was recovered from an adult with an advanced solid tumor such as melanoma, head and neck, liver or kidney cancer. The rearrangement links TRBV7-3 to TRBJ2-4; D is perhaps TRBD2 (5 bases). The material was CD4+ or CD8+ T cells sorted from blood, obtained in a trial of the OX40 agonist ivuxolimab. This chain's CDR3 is CASSLGRGDIQYF. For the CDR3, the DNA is TGTGCCAGCAGCTTAGGCCGGGGTGACATTCAGTACTTC.